This T cell receptor beta chain was sequenced in a study of CD8 T cells in ankylosing spondylitis. Via MiXCR, TCRdb re-called the 5' RACE reads, giving one row per CDR3 protein. Of some 140,000 distinct CDR3 sequences listed, 7.3% are singletons. Concerning this clonotype: The antigen remains undetermined.

Study-wide results and limits: Some of these motif variants have turned up before, in reports on reactive arthritis synovial fluid and blood.

The CDR3 loop spans 15 amino acids. Trimming cost V 3 bases and J 4 bases, with 13 bases left between them. The germline V gene has CDR1 LGHNA and CDR2 YNFKEQ. This rearrangement joins TRBV4-2 to TRBJ1-3; TRBD1 might be the D (5 bases). This TCR came from a female donor with ankylosing spondylitis or in good health (not recorded which). Material: blood, either unsorted or a sorted T cell fraction (not recorded which). The DNA of the CDR3 is TGTGCCAGCAGCCACCCTACGCGGGGGGGAAACACCATATATTTT. This codes for CASSHPTRGGNTIYF.